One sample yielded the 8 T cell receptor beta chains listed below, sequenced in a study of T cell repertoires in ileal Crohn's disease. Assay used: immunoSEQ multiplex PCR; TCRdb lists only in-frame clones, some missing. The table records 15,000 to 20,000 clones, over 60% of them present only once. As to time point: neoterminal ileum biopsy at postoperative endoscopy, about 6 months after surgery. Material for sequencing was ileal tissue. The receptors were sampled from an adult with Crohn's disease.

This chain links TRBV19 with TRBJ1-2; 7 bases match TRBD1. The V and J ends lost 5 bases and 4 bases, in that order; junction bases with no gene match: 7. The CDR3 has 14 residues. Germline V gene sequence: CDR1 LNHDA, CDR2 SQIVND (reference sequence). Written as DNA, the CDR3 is TGTGCCAGTAGTCAGGGGGGCGCCGGCTATGGCTACACCTTC. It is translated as CASSQGGAGYGYTF.

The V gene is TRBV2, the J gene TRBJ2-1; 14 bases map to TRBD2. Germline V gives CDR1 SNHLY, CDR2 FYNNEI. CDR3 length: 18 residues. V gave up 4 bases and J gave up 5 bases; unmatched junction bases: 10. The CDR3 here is CASSAQTSGRAGNNEQFF. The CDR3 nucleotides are TGTGCCAGCAGTGCACAGACTAGCGGGAGGGCCGGTAACAATGAGCAGTTCTTC.

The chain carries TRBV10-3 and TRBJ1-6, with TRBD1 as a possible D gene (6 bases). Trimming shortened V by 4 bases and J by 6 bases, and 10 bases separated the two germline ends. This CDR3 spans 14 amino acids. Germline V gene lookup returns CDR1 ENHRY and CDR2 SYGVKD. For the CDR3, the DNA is TGTGCCATCAGTGGGAAGGGGGTTAATTCACCCCTCCACTTT. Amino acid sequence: CAISGKGVNSPLHF.

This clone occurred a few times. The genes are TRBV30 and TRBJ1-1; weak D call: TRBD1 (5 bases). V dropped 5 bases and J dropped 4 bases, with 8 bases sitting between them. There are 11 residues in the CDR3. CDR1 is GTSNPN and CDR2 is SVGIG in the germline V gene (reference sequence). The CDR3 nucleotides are TGTGCCTGGTACGACAGCACTGAAGCTTTCTTT. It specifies CAWYDSTEAFF.

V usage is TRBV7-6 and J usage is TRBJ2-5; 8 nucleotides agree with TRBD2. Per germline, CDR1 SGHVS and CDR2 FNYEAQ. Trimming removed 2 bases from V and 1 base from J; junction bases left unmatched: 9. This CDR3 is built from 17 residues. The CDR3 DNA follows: TGTGCCAGCAGCTTAAGGGTGCCGGGGGGGCTCCAAGAGACCCAGTACTTC. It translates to CASSLRVPGGLQETQYF.

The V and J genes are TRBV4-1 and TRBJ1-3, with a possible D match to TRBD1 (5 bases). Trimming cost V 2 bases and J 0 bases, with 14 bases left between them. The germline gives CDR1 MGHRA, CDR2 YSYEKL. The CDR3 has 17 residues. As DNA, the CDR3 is TGCGCCAGCAGCCAATACATCGACAGAAGCTCTGGAAACACCATATATTTT. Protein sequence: CASSQYIDRSSGNTIYF.

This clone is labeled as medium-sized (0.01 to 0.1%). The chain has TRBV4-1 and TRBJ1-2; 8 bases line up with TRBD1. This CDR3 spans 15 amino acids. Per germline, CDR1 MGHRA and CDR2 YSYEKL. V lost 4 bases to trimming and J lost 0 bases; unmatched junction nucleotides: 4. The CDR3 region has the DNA TGCGCCAGCAGCCTATGGACAGGGTCTAACTATGGCTACACCTTC. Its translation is CASSLWTGSNYGYTF.

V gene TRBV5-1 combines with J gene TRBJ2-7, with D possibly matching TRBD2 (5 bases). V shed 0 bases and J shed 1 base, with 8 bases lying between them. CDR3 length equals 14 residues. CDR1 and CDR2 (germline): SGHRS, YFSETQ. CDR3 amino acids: CASSLGRASYEQYF. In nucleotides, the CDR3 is TGCGCCAGCAGCTTGGGGCGGGCGTCCTACGAGCAGTACTTC. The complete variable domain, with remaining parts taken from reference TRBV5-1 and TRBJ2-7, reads KAGVTQTPRYLIKTRGQQVTLSCSPISGHRSVSWYQQTPGQGLQFLFEYFSETQRNKGNFPGRFSGRQFSNSRSEMNVSTLELGDSALYLCASSLGRASYEQYFGPGTRLTVT.